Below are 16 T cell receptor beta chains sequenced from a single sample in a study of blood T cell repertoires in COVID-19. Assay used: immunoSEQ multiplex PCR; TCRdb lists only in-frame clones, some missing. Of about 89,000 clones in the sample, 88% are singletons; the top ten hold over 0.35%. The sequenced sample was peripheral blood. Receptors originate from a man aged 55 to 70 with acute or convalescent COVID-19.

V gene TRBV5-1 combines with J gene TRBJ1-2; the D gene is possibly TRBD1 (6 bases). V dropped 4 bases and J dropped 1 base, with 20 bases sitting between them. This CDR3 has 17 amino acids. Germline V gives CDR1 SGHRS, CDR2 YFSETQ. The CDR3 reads CASSISPPGQINYGYTF. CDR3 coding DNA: TGCGCCAGCAGCATCTCCCCCCCAGGACAGATTAACTATGGCTACACCTTC.

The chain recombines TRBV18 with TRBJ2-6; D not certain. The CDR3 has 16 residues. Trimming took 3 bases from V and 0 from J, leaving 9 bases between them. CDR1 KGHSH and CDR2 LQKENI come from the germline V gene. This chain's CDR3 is CASSPNPLSGANVLTF. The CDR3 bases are TGTGCCAGCTCACCTAATCCTCTCTCTGGGGCCAACGTCCTGACTTTC.

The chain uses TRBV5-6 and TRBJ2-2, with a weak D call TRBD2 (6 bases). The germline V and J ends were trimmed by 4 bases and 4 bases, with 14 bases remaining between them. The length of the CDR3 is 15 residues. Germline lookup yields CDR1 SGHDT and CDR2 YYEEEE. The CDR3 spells CASSPDLGGTGELFF. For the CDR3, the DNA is TGTGCCAGCAGCCCGGATTTGGGAGGCACCGGGGAGCTGTTTTTT. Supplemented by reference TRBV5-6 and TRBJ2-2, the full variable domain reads DAGVTQSPTHLIKTRGQQVTLRCSPKSGHDTVSWYQQALGQGPQFIFQYYEEEERQRGNFPDRFSGHQFPNYSSELNVNALLLGDSALYLCASSPDLGGTGELFFGEGSRLTVL.

The CDR3 bases are TGTGCCAGCAGCCAAGATCCGTCCAGGGGTTCCGATACGCAGTATTTT. Amino acid sequence: CASSQDPSRGSDTQYF. V and J are TRBV14 and TRBJ2-3, with a weak D call TRBD1 (6 bases). The CDR3 consists of 16 residues. Germline assignment: CDR1 SGHDN and CDR2 FVKESK. With 0 bases removed from V and 6 bases from J, the gap between germline ends came to 16 bases. The full variable domain, in which reference TRBV14 and TRBJ2-3 provide the parts outside the CDR3, is EAGVTQFPSHSVIEKGQTVTLRCDPISGHDNLYWYRRVMGKEIKFLLHFVKESKQDESGMPNNRFLAERTGGTYSTLKVQPAELEDSGVYFCASSQDPSRGSDTQYFGPGTRLTVL.

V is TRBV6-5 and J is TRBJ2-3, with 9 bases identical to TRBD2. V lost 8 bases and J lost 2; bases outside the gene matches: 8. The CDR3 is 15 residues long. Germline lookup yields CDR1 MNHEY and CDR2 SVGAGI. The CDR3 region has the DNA TGTGCCAGCTCTAGGCTAGCGGGATCCACAGATACGCAGTATTTT. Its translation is CASSRLAGSTDTQYF.

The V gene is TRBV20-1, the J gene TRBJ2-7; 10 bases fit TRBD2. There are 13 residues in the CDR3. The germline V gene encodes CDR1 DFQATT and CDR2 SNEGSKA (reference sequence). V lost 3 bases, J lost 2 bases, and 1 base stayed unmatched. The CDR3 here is CSASSGGTYEQYF. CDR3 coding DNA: TGCAGTGCTAGTAGCGGGGGGACCTACGAGCAGTACTTC.

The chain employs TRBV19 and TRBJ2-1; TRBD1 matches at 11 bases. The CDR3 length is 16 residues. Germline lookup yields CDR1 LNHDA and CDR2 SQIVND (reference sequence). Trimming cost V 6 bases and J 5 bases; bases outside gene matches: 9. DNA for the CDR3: TGTGCCAGTAGGTCAAACCGGGACAGGGGGGACAATGAGCAGTTCTTC. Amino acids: CASRSNRDRGDNEQFF.

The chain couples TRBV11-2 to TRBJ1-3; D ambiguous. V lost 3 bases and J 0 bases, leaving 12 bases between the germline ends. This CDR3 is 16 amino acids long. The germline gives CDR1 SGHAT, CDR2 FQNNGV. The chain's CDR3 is CASSLSLSSSGNTIYF. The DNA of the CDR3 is TGTGCCAGCAGCTTGAGCCTCTCGAGCTCTGGAAACACCATATATTTT.

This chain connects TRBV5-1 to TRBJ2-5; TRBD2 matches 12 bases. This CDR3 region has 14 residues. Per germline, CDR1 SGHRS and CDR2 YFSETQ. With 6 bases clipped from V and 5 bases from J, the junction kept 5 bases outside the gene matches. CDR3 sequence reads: CASTLAGGPETQYF. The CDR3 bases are TGCGCCAGCACTCTAGCGGGAGGGCCCGAGACCCAGTACTTC. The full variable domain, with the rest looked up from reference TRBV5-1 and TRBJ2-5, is KAGVTQTPRYLIKTRGQQVTLSCSPISGHRSVSWYQQTPGQGLQFLFEYFSETQRNKGNFPGRFSGRQFSNSRSEMNVSTLELGDSALYLCASTLAGGPETQYFGPGTRLLVL.

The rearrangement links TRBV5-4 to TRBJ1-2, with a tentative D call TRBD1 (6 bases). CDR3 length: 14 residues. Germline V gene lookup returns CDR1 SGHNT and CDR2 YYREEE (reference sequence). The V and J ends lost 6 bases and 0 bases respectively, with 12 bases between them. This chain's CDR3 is CASKSRTANYGYTF. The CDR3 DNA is TGTGCCAGCAAGTCACGGACAGCTAACTATGGCTACACCTTC. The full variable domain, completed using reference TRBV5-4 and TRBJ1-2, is ETGVTQSPTHLIKTRGQQVTLRCSSQSGHNTVSWYQQALGQGPQFIFQYYREEENGRGNFPPRFSGLQFPNYSSELNVNALELDDSALYLCASKSRTANYGYTFGSGTRLTVV.

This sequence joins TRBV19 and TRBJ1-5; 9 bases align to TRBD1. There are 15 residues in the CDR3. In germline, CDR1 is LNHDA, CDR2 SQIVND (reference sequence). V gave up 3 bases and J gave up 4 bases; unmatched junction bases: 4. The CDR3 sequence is CASSIRDRVNQPQHF. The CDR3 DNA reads TGTGCCAGTAGTATTCGGGACAGGGTGAATCAGCCCCAGCATTTT.

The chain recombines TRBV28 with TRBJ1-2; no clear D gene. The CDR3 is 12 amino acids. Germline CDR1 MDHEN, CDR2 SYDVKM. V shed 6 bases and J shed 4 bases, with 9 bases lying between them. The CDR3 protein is CASRTELYGYTF. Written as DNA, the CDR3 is TGTGCCAGCAGAACAGAACTCTATGGCTACACCTTC.

In DNA, the CDR3 is TGTGCCAGCAGTTACTCGCCCGGGTTTGACTATGGCTACACCTTC. Amino acids: CASSYSPGFDYGYTF. The V call is TRBV6-5, the J call TRBJ1-2, with D hard to call. From germline, CDR1 is MNHEY and CDR2 SVGAGI. The CDR3 contains 15 residues. V was clipped by 0 bases and J by 3 bases, with 11 bases between them.

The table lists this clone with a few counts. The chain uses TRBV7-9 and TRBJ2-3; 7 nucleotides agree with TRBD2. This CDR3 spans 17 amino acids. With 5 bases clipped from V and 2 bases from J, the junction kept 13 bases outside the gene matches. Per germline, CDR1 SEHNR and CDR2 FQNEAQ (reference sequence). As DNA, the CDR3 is TGTGCCAGCAGCGCCCCGACTAGCCCACTTTTCACAGATACGCAGTATTTT. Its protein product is CASSAPTSPLFTDTQYF. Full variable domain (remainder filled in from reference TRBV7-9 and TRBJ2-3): DTGVSQNPRHKITKRGQNVTFRCDPISEHNRLYWYRQTLGQGPEFLTYFQNEAQLEKSRLLSDRFSAERPKGSFSTLEIQRTEQGDSAMYLCASSAPTSPLFTDTQYFGPGTRLTVL.

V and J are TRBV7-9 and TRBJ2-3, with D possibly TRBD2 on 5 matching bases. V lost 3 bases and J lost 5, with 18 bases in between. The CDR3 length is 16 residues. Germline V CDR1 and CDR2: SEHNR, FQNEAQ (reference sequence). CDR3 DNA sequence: TGTGCCAGCAGCTTCGCCGTTACTAGATCCGGAGATACGCAGTATTTT. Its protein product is CASSFAVTRSGDTQYF.

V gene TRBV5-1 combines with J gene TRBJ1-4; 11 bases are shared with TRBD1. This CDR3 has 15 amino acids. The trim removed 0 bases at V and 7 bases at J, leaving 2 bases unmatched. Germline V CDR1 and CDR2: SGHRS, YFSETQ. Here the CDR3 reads CASSLEGQGGEKLFF. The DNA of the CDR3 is TGCGCCAGCAGCTTGGAGGGACAGGGGGGTGAAAAACTGTTTTTT.